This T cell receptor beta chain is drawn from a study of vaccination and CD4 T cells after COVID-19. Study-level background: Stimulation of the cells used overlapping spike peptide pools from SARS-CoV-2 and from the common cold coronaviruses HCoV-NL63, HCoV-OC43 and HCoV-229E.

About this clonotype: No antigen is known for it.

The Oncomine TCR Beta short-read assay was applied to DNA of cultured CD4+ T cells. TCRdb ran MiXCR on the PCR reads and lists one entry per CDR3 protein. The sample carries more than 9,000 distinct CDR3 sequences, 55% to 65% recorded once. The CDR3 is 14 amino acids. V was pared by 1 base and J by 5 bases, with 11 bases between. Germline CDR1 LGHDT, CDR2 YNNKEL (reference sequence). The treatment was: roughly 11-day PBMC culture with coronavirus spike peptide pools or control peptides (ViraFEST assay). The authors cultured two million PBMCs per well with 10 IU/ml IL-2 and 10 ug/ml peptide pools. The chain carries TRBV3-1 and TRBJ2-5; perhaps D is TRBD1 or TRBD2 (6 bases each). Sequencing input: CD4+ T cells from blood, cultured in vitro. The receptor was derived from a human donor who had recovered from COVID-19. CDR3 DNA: TGTGCCAGCAGCCAAGCTGGAGGGGGGGAGACCCAGTACTTC. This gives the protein CASSQAGGGETQYF.